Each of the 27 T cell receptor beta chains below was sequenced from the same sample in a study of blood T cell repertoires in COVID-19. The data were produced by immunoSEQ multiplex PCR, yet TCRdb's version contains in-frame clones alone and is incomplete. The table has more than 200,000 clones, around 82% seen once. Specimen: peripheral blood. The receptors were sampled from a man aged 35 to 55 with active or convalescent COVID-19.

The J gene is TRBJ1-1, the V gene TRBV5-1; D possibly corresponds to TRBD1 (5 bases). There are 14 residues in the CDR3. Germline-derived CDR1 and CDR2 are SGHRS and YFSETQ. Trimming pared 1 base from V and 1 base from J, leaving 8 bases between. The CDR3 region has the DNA TGCGCCAGCAGCTTGCGACAGCAGAACACTGAAGCTTTCTTT. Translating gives CASSLRQQNTEAFF.

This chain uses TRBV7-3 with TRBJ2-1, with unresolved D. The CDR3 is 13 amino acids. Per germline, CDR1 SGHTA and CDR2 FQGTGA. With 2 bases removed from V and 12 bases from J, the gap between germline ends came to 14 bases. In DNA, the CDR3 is TGTGCCAGCAGCTTAGCTAGTTCAAGTCGGCAGTTCTTC. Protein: CASSLASSSRQFF.

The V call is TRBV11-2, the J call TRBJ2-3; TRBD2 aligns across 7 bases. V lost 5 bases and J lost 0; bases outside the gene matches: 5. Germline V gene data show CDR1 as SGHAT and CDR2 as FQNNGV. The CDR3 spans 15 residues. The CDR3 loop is CASSQSGVSTDTQYF. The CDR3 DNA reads TGTGCCAGCAGCCAGAGCGGGGTTAGCACAGATACGCAGTATTTT.

In DNA form, the CDR3 reads TGCAGCGGGGGACAGATGAACACTGAAGCTTTCTTT. Its protein product is CSGGQMNTEAFF. V and J are TRBV29-1 and TRBJ1-1; TRBD1 matches at 7 bases. The junction had 2 bases not matched to a gene; V was cut back by 7 bases and J by 0 bases. This CDR3 spans 12 amino acids. The V gene's germline CDR1 is SQVTM and CDR2 ANQGSEA.

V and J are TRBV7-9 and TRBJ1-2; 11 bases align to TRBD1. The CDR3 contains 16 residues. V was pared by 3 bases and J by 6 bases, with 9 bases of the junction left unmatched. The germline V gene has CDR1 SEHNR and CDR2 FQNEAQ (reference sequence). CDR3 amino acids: CASSLTGQGARNGYTF. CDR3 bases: TGTGCCAGCAGCTTGACAGGACAGGGGGCTAGGAATGGCTACACCTTC.

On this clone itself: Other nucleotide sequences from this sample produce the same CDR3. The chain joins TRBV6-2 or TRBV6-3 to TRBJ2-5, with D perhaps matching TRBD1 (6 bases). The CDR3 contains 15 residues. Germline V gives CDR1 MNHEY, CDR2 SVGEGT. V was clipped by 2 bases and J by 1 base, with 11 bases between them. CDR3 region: CASSYQGIGQETQYF. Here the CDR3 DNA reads TGTGCCAGCAGTTACCAGGGGATCGGCCAAGAGACCCAGTACTTC.

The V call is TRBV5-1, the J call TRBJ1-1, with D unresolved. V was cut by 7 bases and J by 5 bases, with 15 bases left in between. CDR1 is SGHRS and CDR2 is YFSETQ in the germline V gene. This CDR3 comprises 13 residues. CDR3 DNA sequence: TGCGCCAGCGGAGGTCCGCTGAGGACTGAAGCTTTCTTT. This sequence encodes CASGGPLRTEAFF.

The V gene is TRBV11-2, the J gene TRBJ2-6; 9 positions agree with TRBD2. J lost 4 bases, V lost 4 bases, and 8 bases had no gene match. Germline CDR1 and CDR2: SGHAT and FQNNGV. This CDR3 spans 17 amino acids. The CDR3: CASSSSGGSVGANVLTF. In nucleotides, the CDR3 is TGTGCCAGCAGCTCGAGCGGGGGGAGCGTCGGGGCCAACGTCCTGACTTTC.

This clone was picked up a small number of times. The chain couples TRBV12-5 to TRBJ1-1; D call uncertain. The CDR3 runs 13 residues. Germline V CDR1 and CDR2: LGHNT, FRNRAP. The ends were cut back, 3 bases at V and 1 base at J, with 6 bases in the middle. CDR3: CASGFGQNTEAFF. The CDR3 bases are TGTGCTAGTGGTTTTGGCCAGAACACTGAAGCTTTCTTT. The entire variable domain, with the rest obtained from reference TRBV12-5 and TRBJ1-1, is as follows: DARVTQTPRHKVTEMGQEVTMRCQPILGHNTVFWYRQTMMQGLELLAYFRNRAPLDDSGMPKDRFSAEMPDATLATLKIQPSEPRDSAVYFCASGFGQNTEAFFGQGTRLTVV.

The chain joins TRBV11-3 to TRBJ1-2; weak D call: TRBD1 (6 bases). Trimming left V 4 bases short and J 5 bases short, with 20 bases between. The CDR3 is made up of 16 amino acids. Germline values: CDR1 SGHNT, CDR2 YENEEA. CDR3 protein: CASSSRGNTGRYGYTF. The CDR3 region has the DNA TGTGCCAGCAGCTCGAGGGGAAACACAGGGCGTTATGGCTACACCTTC.

The CDR3, as DNA: TGTGCCATCTCTAGTCCCGGAGGTGGCGAGCAGTACTTC. Translated: CAISSPGGGEQYF. V and J are TRBV10-3 and TRBJ2-7, with D possibly matching TRBD2 (5 bases). Germline CDR1 is ENHRY and CDR2 is SYGVKD. The V end lost 8 bases, the J end lost 6 bases, and 17 bases lay between the germline ends. There are 13 residues in the CDR3.

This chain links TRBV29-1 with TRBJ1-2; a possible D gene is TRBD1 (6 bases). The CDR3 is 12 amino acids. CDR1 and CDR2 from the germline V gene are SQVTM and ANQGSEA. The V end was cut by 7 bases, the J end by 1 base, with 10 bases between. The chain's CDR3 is CSGRTDNYGYTF. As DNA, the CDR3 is TGCAGCGGAAGGACAGATAACTATGGCTACACCTTC. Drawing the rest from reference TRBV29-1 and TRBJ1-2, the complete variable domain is SAVISQKPSRDICQRGTSLTIQCQVDSQVTMMFWYRQQPGQSLTLIATANQGSEATYESGFVIDKFPISRPNLTFSTLTVSNMSPEDSSIYLCSGRTDNYGYTFGSGTRLTVV.

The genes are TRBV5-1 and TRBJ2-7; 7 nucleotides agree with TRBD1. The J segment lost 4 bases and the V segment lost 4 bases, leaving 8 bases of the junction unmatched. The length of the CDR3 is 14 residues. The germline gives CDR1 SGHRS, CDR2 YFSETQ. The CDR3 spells CASSLGTVTYEQYF. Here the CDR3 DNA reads TGCGCCAGCAGCCTAGGGACAGTCACGTACGAGCAGTACTTC. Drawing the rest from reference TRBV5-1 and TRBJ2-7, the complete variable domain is KAGVTQTPRYLIKTRGQQVTLSCSPISGHRSVSWYQQTPGQGLQFLFEYFSETQRNKGNFPGRFSGRQFSNSRSEMNVSTLELGDSALYLCASSLGTVTYEQYFGPGTRLTVT.

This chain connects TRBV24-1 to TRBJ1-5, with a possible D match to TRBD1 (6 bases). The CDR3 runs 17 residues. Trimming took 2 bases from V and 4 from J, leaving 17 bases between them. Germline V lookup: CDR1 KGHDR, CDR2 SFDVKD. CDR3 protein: CATSDSRGQNQNQPQHF. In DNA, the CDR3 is TGTGCCACCAGTGATTCCCGAGGACAGAACCAAAATCAGCCCCAGCATTTT.

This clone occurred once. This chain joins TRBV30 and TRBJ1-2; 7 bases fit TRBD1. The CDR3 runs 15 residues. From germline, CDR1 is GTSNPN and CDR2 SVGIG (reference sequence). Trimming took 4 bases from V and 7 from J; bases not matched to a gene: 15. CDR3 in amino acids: CAWTRGRGDSGGYTF. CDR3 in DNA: TGTGCCTGGACCCGAGGCAGGGGGGATTCGGGTGGCTACACCTTC.

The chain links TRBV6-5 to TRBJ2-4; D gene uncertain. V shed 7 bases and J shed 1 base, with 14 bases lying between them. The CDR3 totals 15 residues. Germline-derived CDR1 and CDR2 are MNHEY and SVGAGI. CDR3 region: CASTPSYGAKNIQYF. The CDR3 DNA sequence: TGTGCCAGCACCCCCTCGTACGGGGCCAAAAACATTCAGTACTTC.

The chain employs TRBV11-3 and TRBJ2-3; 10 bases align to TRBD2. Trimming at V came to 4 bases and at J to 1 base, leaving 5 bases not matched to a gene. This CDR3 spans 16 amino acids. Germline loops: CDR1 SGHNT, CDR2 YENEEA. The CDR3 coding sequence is TGTGCCAGCAGCTACGCCGGGACTAGCGGCACAGATACGCAGTATTTT. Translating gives CASSYAGTSGTDTQYF.

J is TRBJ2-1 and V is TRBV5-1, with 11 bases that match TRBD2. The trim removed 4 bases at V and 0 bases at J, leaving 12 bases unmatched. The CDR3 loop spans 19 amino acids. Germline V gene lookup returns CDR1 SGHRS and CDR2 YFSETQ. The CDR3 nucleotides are TGCGCCAGCAGCCCAGGGACTAGCGGCTTACTTAGCTCCTACAATGAGCAGTTCTTC. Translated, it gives CASSPGTSGLLSSYNEQFF.

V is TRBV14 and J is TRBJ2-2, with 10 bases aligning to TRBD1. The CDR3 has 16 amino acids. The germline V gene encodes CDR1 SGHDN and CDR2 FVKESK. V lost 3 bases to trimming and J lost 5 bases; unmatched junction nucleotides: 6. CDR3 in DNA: TGTGCCAGCAGCCAGCGAAGGGACAGGGGTACCGGGGAGCTGTTTTTT. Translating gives CASSQRRDRGTGELFF.

This CDR3 is CASSFGTGYGEKLFF. CDR3 in DNA: TGTGCCAGCAGCTTTGGGACAGGGTATGGTGAAAAACTGTTTTTT. This chain connects TRBV9 to TRBJ1-4; 9 nucleotides agree with TRBD1. CDR1 SGDLS and CDR2 YYNGEE come from the germline V gene. CDR3 size: 15 residues. Trimming at V came to 4 bases and at J to 7 bases, leaving 8 bases not matched to a gene.

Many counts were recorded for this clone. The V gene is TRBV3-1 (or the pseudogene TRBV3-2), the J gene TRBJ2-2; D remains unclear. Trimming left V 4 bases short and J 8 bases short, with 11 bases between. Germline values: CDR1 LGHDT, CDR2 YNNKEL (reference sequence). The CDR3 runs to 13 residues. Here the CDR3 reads CASSLMSSGELFF. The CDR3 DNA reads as TGTGCCAGCAGCCTTATGTCCTCGGGGGAGCTGTTTTTT.

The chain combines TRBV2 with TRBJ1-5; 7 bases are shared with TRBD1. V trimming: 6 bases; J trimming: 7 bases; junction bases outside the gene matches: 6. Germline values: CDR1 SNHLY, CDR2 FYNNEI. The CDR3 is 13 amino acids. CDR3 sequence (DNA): TGTGCCAGCAGGGGACAGTGGGTCCAGCCCCAGCATTTT. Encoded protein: CASRGQWVQPQHF.

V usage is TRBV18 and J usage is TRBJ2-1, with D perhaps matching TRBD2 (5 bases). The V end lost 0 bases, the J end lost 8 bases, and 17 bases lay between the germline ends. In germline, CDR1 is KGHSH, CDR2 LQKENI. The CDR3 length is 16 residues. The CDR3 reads CASSPPVGGPGYEQFF. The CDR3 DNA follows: TGTGCCAGCTCACCACCGGTAGGTGGACCGGGGTATGAGCAGTTCTTC.

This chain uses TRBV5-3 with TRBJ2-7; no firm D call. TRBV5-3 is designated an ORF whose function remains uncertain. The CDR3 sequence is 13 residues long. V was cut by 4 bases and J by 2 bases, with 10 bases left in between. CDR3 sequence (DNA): TGTGCCAGAAGCCGACGGAGACCCTACGAGCAGTACTTC. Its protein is CARSRRRPYEQYF.

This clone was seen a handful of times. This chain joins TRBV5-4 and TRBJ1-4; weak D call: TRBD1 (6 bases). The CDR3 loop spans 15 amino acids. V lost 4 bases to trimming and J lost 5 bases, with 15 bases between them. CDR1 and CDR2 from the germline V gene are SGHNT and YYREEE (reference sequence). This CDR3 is CASSTNRAVNEKLFF. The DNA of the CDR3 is TGTGCCAGCAGCACGAACAGGGCTGTCAATGAAAAACTGTTTTTT.

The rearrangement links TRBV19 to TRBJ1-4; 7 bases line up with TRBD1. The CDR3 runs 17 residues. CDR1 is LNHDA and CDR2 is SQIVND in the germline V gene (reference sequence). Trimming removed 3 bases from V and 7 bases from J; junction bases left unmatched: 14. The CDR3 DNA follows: TGTGCCAGTAGTATTTACCGGACAGGAGGGAGAACTGAAAAACTGTTTTTT. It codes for CASSIYRTGGRTEKLFF.

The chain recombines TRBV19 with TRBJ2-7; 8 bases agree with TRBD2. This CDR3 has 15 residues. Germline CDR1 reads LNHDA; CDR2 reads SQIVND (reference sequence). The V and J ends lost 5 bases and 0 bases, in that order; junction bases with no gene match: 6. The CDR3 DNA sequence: TGTGCCAGTAGTCCCCGTAGCGGGGCCTCCTACGAGCAGTACTTC. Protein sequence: CASSPRSGASYEQYF.